The source of this T cell receptor (beta chain) is a study of early T cells in non-severe SARS-CoV-2 infection. Study in general: Alpha and beta chains were unpaired, from unsorted whole-blood bulk RNA.

General observations from the study: Missing private and CD4 specificities, VDJdb matching favored anti-spike CD8 responses.

Tagging with unique molecular identifiers was applied to individual cDNA molecules. TCRdb reanalysed the 5' RACE reads using MiXCR and keeps one entry per CDR3 protein. In the table there are around 80,000 distinct CDR3 sequences, over 9.5% of which are singletons. This clonotype was observed at least ten times. Its antigen is not identified. Germline loops: CDR1 SGHTA, CDR2 FQGNSA. CDR3 length: 16 amino acids. The ends were cut back, 5 bases at V and 6 bases at J, with 19 bases in the middle. The clonotype was recovered from an adult who was a healthcare worker with PCR-confirmed SARS-CoV-2 infection or an uninfected control (not recorded which). The rearrangement links TRBV7-2 to TRBJ2-2; either TRBD1 or TRBD2 may supply D (5 bases each). Material: whole blood. Here the CDR3 reads CASSPSPSGQAGELFF. CDR3 in DNA: TGTGCCAGCAGCCCATCTCCCTCGGGGCAGGCCGGGGAGCTGTTTTTT.